The 20 T cell receptor beta chains in this list originate from one sample, sequenced in a study of blood T cell repertoires in COVID-19. Sequencing used immunoSEQ multiplex PCR; TCRdb keeps in-frame clones, though not all of them. Of more than 200,000 clones in the sample, roughly 91% were seen once. The sequencing sample was made of PBMCs or T cells enriched from blood (not recorded which). These receptors were taken from a woman in her twenties or thirties who had recovered from COVID-19.

The chain couples TRBV4-3 to TRBJ1-2; no firm D call. V was cut by 4 bases and J by 5 bases, with 14 bases left in between. This CDR3 contains 14 residues. Germline CDR1 and CDR2: LGHNA and YSLEER. In DNA, the CDR3 is TGCGCCAGCAGCCCCCAGGCAACTGAATATGGCTACACCTTC. This gives the protein CASSPQATEYGYTF.

The rearrangement uses TRBV28 and TRBJ2-5, with 16 bases fitting TRBD2. CDR1 is MDHEN, CDR2 SYDVKM, per germline. The length of the CDR3 is 17 residues. V lost 6 bases and J lost 5; bases outside the gene matches: 9. In DNA, the CDR3 is TGTGCCAGCAGAACCGGGACTAGCGGGAGGGCCATCGAGACCCAGTACTTC. Translating it yields CASRTGTSGRAIETQYF.

Comment on this clone: Compared with germline, one end of the junction differs, possibly owing to a read error. V usage is TRBV18 and J usage is TRBJ2-3; 8 bases fit TRBD2. The CDR3 is 14 residues long. Germline loops: CDR1 KGHSH, CDR2 LQKENI. CDR3 bases: TGTGCCAACTCACGGGAGGGACCCACAGATACGCAGTATTTT. This gives the protein CANSREGPTDTQYF.

The V call is TRBV10-3, the J call TRBJ1-1; 7 positions agree with TRBD1. The CDR3 extends over 17 amino acids. CDR1 is ENHRY and CDR2 is SYGVKD in the germline V gene. The trim removed 4 bases at V and 1 base at J, leaving 12 bases unmatched. The CDR3, as DNA: TGTGCCATCAGTGCCCAGGGGGGACAAGGCCAGAACACTGAAGCTTTCTTT. Residues: CAISAQGGQGQNTEAFF.

Concerning this clone itself: Without the conserved terminal phenylalanine or tryptophan, this CDR3 likely stems from a read error. It is unclear where the CDR3 begins or ends on the DNA, so no DNA is shown, and the CDR3 is as TCRdb lists it. The rearrangement joins TRBV23-1 to TRBJ1-2; the D segment call TRBD1 is taken from the table without a DNA check. TRBV23-1 is an ORF, and what it does is uncertain. The CDR3 spans 13 amino acids, including both terminal residues. The CDR3 spells CASSHVLGTGETG.

The sample holds one count of this clone. The chain links TRBV7-3 to TRBJ2-7; D might be TRBD1 (6 bases). Deletions cut 5 bases from V and 5 bases from J, with 19 bases between. Germline V gene lookup returns CDR1 SGHTA and CDR2 FQGTGA. The CDR3 runs to 15 residues. The DNA for the CDR3 is TGTGCCAGCAGCCCCACAGGGAGTGAGGGCGACGAGCAGTACTTC. Its translation: CASSPTGSEGDEQYF.

As DNA, the CDR3 is TGCGCCAGCAGCCAGCCCTCTGGGGGGAGCCGGGTTCCTCCATCCTACGAGCAGTACTTC. This codes for CASSQPSGGSRVPPSYEQYF. This sequence joins TRBV4-1 and TRBJ2-7; tentative D call: TRBD2 (6 bases). The CDR3 loop spans 20 amino acids. CDR1 is MGHRA, CDR2 YSYEKL, per germline. Trimming left V 3 bases short and J 1 base short, with 28 bases between.

The V gene is TRBV19, the J gene TRBJ2-1; TRBD2 is a possible D gene (5 bases). The CDR3 loop spans 13 amino acids. The V end was cut by 0 bases, the J end by 10 bases, with 10 bases between. Per germline, CDR1 LNHDA and CDR2 SQIVND (reference sequence). The CDR3: CASSIDLEGEQFF. The CDR3, as DNA: TGTGCCAGTAGTATAGATCTAGAGGGAGAGCAGTTCTTC.

In nucleotides, the CDR3 is TGTGCCAGCAGTATATTTCTGTTCAATGAGCAGTTCTTC. It translates to CASSIFLFNEQFF. The V and J genes are TRBV28 and TRBJ2-1; D is ambiguous. The CDR3 length is 13 residues. Germline CDR1 MDHEN, CDR2 SYDVKM. Trimming removed 5 bases from V and 6 bases from J, with 11 bases in between. Full variable domain (remainder filled in from reference TRBV28 and TRBJ2-1): DVKVTQSSRYLVKRTGEKVFLECVQDMDHENMFWYRQDPGLGLRLIYFSYDVKMKEKGDIPEGYSVSREKKERFSLILESASTNQTSMYLCASSIFLFNEQFFGPGTRLTVL.

CDR3 nucleotide sequence: TGTGCCAGCGCAAGGCGGGGAGACAGGGAGCTGTTTTTT. This gives the protein CASARRGDRELFF. This chain connects TRBV12-3 or TRBV12-4 to TRBJ2-2; D perhaps matches TRBD2 (6 bases). This CDR3 is 13 amino acids long. Trimming stripped 8 bases from V and 9 bases from J, with 16 bases between.

The V and J genes are TRBV7-2 and TRBJ2-5; D is uncertain. This CDR3 comprises 15 residues. V lost 0 bases and J lost 4, with 12 bases in between. Germline V gene lookup returns CDR1 SGHTA and CDR2 FQGNSA. CDR3 sequence reads: CASSLAVNSPETQYF. CDR3 nucleotide sequence: TGTGCCAGCAGCTTAGCAGTTAATAGCCCAGAGACCCAGTACTTC.

Only a few counts were recorded for this clone. The rearrangement uses TRBV18 and TRBJ1-5; D might be TRBD1 (5 bases). V was cut by 2 bases and J by 5 bases, with 10 bases left in between. CDR3 length: 14 residues. Germline assignment: CDR1 KGHSH and CDR2 LQKENI. DNA for the CDR3: TGTGCCAGCTCACCAAAGGGAGGGGATCAGCCCCAGCATTTT. This translates into CASSPKGGDQPQHF.

The genes are TRBV6-4 and TRBJ2-2; 11 nucleotides match TRBD2. J gave up 3 bases and V 6 bases, and 6 bases lay outside the gene matches. Germline CDR1 MRHNA, CDR2 SNTAGT. The CDR3 is 16 residues long. The CDR3 here is CASSVSGRADTGELFF. In DNA, the CDR3 is TGTGCCAGCAGCGTTAGCGGGAGGGCCGACACCGGGGAGCTGTTTTTT.

J is TRBJ2-7 and V is TRBV25-1, with 7 nucleotides matching TRBD2. CDR1 is MGHDK and CDR2 is SYGVNS in the germline V gene. The V gene end was trimmed by 4 bases and the J gene end by 2 bases; junction bases not matched to a gene: 5. The length of the CDR3 is 14 residues. In nucleotides, the CDR3 is TGTGCCAGCAGTGGGGGGGGGTTCCCCTACGAGCAGTACTTC. The encoded protein is CASSGGGFPYEQYF.

The chain is built from TRBV25-1 and TRBJ1-1, with TRBD1 matching over 8 bases. This CDR3 comprises 15 residues. The germline V gene has CDR1 MGHDK and CDR2 SYGVNS. V shed 7 bases and J 0 bases; nucleotides not matched to a gene: 7. The chain's CDR3 is CASTETGDLNTEAFF. CDR3 in DNA: TGTGCCAGCACTGAGACAGGGGATTTGAACACTGAAGCTTTCTTT.

J is TRBJ1-2 and V is TRBV28, with 10 bases identical to TRBD1. With 4 bases clipped from V and 3 bases from J, the junction kept 5 bases outside the gene matches. The CDR3 spans 15 residues. In germline, CDR1 is MDHEN, CDR2 SYDVKM. The CDR3 sequence is CASSSGTGVYYGYTF. In DNA form, the CDR3 reads TGTGCCAGCAGTTCCGGGACAGGGGTTTACTATGGCTACACCTTC.

This chain connects TRBV4-3 to TRBJ2-1, with 10 bases aligning to TRBD1. The J segment lost 8 bases and the V segment lost 4 bases, leaving 8 bases of the junction unmatched. The germline V gene has CDR1 LGHNA and CDR2 YSLEER. The CDR3 loop spans 15 amino acids. CDR3 sequence (DNA): TGCGCCAGCAGCCCACACGACAGGGGGCTATATGAGCAGTTCTTC. It encodes CASSPHDRGLYEQFF.

The chain links TRBV7-8 to TRBJ2-4; perhaps TRBD1 as D (5 bases). There are 17 residues in the CDR3. Germline V gene data show CDR1 as SGHVS and CDR2 as FQNEAQ. V was clipped by 2 bases and J by 0 bases, with 14 bases between them. CDR3 DNA: TGTGCCAGCAGCTTAAGGTCCCCAGGGTTAGCCAAAAACATTCAGTACTTC. Encoded protein: CASSLRSPGLAKNIQYF.

The V gene is TRBV28, the J gene TRBJ2-2; 7 bases line up with TRBD2. V trimming: 11 bases; J trimming: 0 bases; junction bases outside the gene matches: 9. Per germline, CDR1 MDHEN and CDR2 SYDVKM. The CDR3 has 15 residues. CDR3 nucleotide sequence: TGTGCCTTCGGGACGGGAGGCGCGAACACCGGGGAGCTGTTTTTT. Its translation is CAFGTGGANTGELFF.

CDR3 in amino acids: CASSWGETYEQYF. The CDR3 DNA follows: TGCGCCAGCAGCTGGGGGGAGACCTACGAGCAGTACTTC. This rearrangement joins TRBV5-1 to TRBJ2-7, with D possibly TRBD2 on 6 matching bases. V lost 3 bases, J lost 2 bases, and 9 bases lay in between. This CDR3 contains 13 residues. Germline CDR1 SGHRS, CDR2 YFSETQ.